This TCR beta chain was identified in a study of T-cell reconstitution after alpha-beta-depleted transplantation in children. V lost 9 bases to trimming and J lost 4 bases, with 13 bases between them. This CDR3 contains 13 residues. Germline V CDR1 and CDR2: MNHEY, SVGAGI. As it was prepared, the TCRbeta library received unique molecular identifiers. MiXCR, run by TCRdb on the PCR reads, gives a single entry per CDR3 protein. In the table there are 100,000 to 120,000 distinct CDR3 sequences, about 6.4% of which are singletons. This clonotype came up a few times. The TCR originated in a male patient between 2 and 10 years old who had a stem cell transplant for acute lymphoblastic leukemia, so the T cells may come from the graft donor. The sample consisted of PBMCs, mostly from graft donor cells, taken 360 days after TCRalphabeta/CD19-depleted stem cell transplant. This chain links TRBV6-5 with TRBJ1-3; D gene ambiguous. The CDR3 reads CASHGDFGNTIYF. CDR3 coding DNA: TGTGCCAGTCACGGTGATTTCGGAAACACCATATATTTT.